The present T cell receptor (beta chain) was sequenced within a study of blood T cell repertoires in COVID-19. Germline V gene data show CDR1 as SGHNT and CDR2 as YYREEE (reference sequence). With V trimmed by 4 bases and J by 5 bases, 9 bases remained unmatched. CDR3 size: 16 residues. Only in-frame clones appear in the TCRdb table, and some are missing; sequencing was by immunoSEQ multiplex PCR. Here the sample spans about 160,000 clones, about 80% being singletons. The chain has TRBV5-4 and TRBJ2-3; TRBD2 matches 11 bases. The sequencing input was PBMCs or T cells enriched from blood (not recorded which). This TCR was recovered from a woman aged 60 to 75 who had recovered from COVID-19. The CDR3 DNA reads TGTGCCAGCAGCCGAAGTAGCGGGGGGGCGGGAGATACGCAGTATTTT. Protein: CASSRSSGGAGDTQYF.